The following is a T cell receptor beta chain sequence with its context. Antigen: not known. The table came from immunoSEQ multiplex PCR; TCRdb's copy has only in-frame clones and leaves some out. The sample yields 150,000 or so clones, around 89% seen once. Germline values: CDR1 PRHDT, CDR2 FYEKMQ (reference sequence). Trimming cost V 3 bases and J 8 bases, with 10 bases left between them. The CDR3 contains 12 residues. These data originate in a study of T cell responses to AZD1222 COVID-19 vaccine. Findings and limits, study-wide: Donors were largely white British and mainly female; clonal diversity was possibly underestimated.

The source material was peripheral blood, sampled on day 0 of AZD1222 vaccination. The receptor was derived from an adult in good health. This sequence joins TRBV13 and TRBJ1-2, with a tentative D call TRBD1 (6 bases). The DNA of the CDR3 is TGTGCCAGCAGCTTGACAGGTCTCGGCTACACCTTC. It translates to CASSLTGLGYTF.